These T cell receptor beta chains were read from a single sample in a study of T cell responses to AZD1222 COVID-19 vaccine. Repertoires were generated with immunoSEQ multiplex PCR, while TCRdb's copy carries only in-frame clones and drops some. Of approximately 110,000 clones listed, around 88% are singletons. This specimen was peripheral blood, taken on day 0 of AZD1222 vaccination. The source of these receptors is an adult in good health. Both conserved end residues are part of each CDR3. A D gene is named only where the DNA matches it firmly. Size values are once, few and many counts, or a class for expanded clones, and some rows have none.

v_gene,d_gene,abundance,j_gene,CDR3nt,CDR3aa
TRBV7-9,.,.,TRBJ1-2,TGTGCCAGCAGCACGGGGGGAGTCAACTATGGCTACACCTTC,CASSTGGVNYGYTF
TRBV27,TRBD1,.,TRBJ1-2,TGTGCCAGCAGTTTGGGTCCAGGGGGATCCTATGGCTACACCTTC,CASSLGPGGSYGYTF
TRBV6-2/TRBV6-3,.,.,TRBJ1-5,TGTGCCAGCAGTTCGTCTTCGGTGGCGGAGCCCCAGCATTTT,CASSSSSVAEPQHF
TRBV5-6,TRBD1,.,TRBJ2-3,TGTGCCAGCAGCGACAGGGGGCGCGGGAATACGCAGTATTTT,CASSDRGRGNTQYF
TRBV19,TRBD1,.,TRBJ1-1,TGTGCCACCAAAACTCAGGGGGAGGGCACTGAAGCTTTCTTT,CATKTQGEGTEAFF
TRBV18,TRBD1,.,TRBJ1-2,TGTGCCAGCTCACCGAACCGGGACAGCTATGGCTACACCTTC,CASSPNRDSYGYTF
TRBV24-1,.,few,TRBJ1-1,TGTGCCACCAGTCCCTACACTGAAGCTTTCTTT,CATSPYTEAFF
TRBV7-2,TRBD1,.,TRBJ1-1,TGTGCCAGCACCCTCAGACAGGGGGCGGGGAACACTGAAGCTTTCTTT,CASTLRQGAGNTEAFF
TRBV2,TRBD2,.,TRBJ2-7,TGTGCCAGTAGACCGATGGCGGGGGGGCCGTACGAGCAGTACTTC,CASRPMAGGPYEQYF
TRBV5-1,.,.,TRBJ2-5,TGCGCCAGCAGCTTGGACATCGAAGGGACCCAGTACTTC,CASSLDIEGTQYF
TRBV28,TRBD1,once,TRBJ1-3,TGTGCCAGCGCTAGAGCCTTACAGGGGAGAAACACCATATATTTT,CASARALQGRNTIYF
TRBV28,TRBD1,.,TRBJ2-3,TGTGCCAGCGTCCGTGGGACAGGGTTACCAGATACGCAGTATTTT,CASVRGTGLPDTQYF
TRBV27,.,.,TRBJ2-3,TGTGCCAGCAGTAAAAGGACAGCTAACACAGATACGCAGTATTTT,CASSKRTANTDTQYF
TRBV4-2,.,few,TRBJ1-1,TGTGCCAGCAGCCCGGACGGGACTGAAGCTTTCTTT,CASSPDGTEAFF
TRBV5-8,.,.,TRBJ1-2,TGTGCCAGCAGCTTGGGCAGGGATCCCTATGGCTACACCTTC,CASSLGRDPYGYTF
TRBV3-1/TRBV3-2,TRBD1,.,TRBJ1-1,TGTGCCAGCAGCCATCTTGGACAGGGGGCACCTGAAGCTTTCTTT,CASSHLGQGAPEAFF
TRBV18,TRBD1,.,TRBJ2-1,TGTGCCAGCTCACCACCGGGACAGGGGGGAAATGAGCAGTTCTTC,CASSPPGQGGNEQFF
TRBV6-1,.,.,TRBJ2-3,TGTGCCAGCAGTGAACAGGGATCGGGGACGCAGTATTTT,CASSEQGSGTQYF
TRBV5-6,TRBD2,.,TRBJ2-7,TGTGCCAGCAGCAGCGTGGGGGGGGGCGAGCAGTACTTC,CASSSVGGGEQYF
TRBV3-1/TRBV3-2,TRBD2,.,TRBJ2-3,TGTGCCAGCAGCTACGGGGGGGCCCCTACGCAGTATTTT,CASSYGGAPTQYF
TRBV5-1,.,once,TRBJ1-2,TGCGCCAGCAGCCCCATAACAGACTATGGCTACACCTTC,CASSPITDYGYTF
TRBV5-6,.,.,TRBJ2-1,TGTGCCAGCAGCTTGGGGGACCTCCCATACGGTGAGCAGTTCTTC,CASSLGDLPYGEQFF
TRBV6-1,.,few,TRBJ2-3,TGTGCCAGCAGTGAGTGGGGCCCAGATACGCAGTATTTT,CASSEWGPDTQYF
TRBV6-5,TRBD2,.,TRBJ2-1,TGTGCCAGCAGTTATGCCGGGGGGGCCTACAATGAGCAGTTCTTC,CASSYAGGAYNEQFF
TRBV6-1,.,.,TRBJ2-7,TGTGCCAGCAGTGAACAGAACTCCTACGAGCAGTACTTC,CASSEQNSYEQYF
TRBV6-2/TRBV6-3,TRBD2,.,TRBJ2-7,TGTGCCAGCAGCCTGGGGGGGTTCGAGCAGTACTTC,CASSLGGFEQYF
TRBV12-3/TRBV12-4,.,many,TRBJ1-1,TGTGCCAGCAGTTTAGGGCTAATCACTGAAGCTTTCTTT,CASSLGLITEAFF
TRBV7-9,.,once,TRBJ1-1,TGTGCCAGCAGCTCCCAGACACGGTGGTCCACTGAAGCTTTCTTT,CASSSQTRWSTEAFF
TRBV4-2,.,.,TRBJ2-1,TGTGCCAGCAGCCAAGTTTCAGGCCACAATGAGCAGTTCTTC,CASSQVSGHNEQFF
TRBV4-3,.,.,TRBJ1-1,TGCGCCAGCAGCCAAGCTGGGGTAGCCACTGAAGCTTTCTTT,CASSQAGVATEAFF
TRBV15,.,.,TRBJ2-7,TGTGCCACCAGCACCGTAGGAGCGGACGGCTACGAGCAGTACTTC,CATSTVGADGYEQYF
TRBV4-3,.,few,TRBJ1-3,TGCGCCAGCAGCCAACAAAGAGGGACCGGGTCTGGAAACACCATATATTTT,CASSQQRGTGSGNTIYF
TRBV10-3,.,.,TRBJ2-3,TGTGCCATCAGTGAGGGTTGGACTGTCATCACAGATACGCAGTATTTT,CAISEGWTVITDTQYF
TRBV4-2,.,.,TRBJ2-1,TGTGCCAGCAGCCAAGAGGCAGGAGTGTACAATGAGCAGTTCTTC,CASSQEAGVYNEQFF
TRBV13,.,.,TRBJ2-7,TGTGCCAGCAGCCAGGGATTACTGGGCTACGAGCAGTACTTC,CASSQGLLGYEQYF
TRBV28,.,.,TRBJ2-1,TGTGCCAGCAGCCCCCCGCCTTTCCCGCGAAATTCCTACAATGAGCAGTTCTTC,CASSPPPFPRNSYNEQFF
TRBV5-4,.,.,TRBJ1-1,TGTGCCAGCATGTCCGGGGGCTTAATGAACACTGAAGCTTTCTTT,CASMSGGLMNTEAFF
TRBV5-8,.,.,TRBJ1-6,TGTGCCAGCAGCTTGGGGAAAAAGGCCAGCCCCTTTAGATCACCCCTCCACTTT,CASSLGKKASPFRSPLHF
TRBV5-6,.,.,TRBJ2-1,TGTGCCAGCAGCTTTACATACAATGAGCAGTTCTTC,CASSFTYNEQFF
TRBV6-5,TRBD1,.,TRBJ1-2,TGTGCCAGCAGTTGGGACAGTAACTATGGCTACACCTTC,CASSWDSNYGYTF
TRBV5-4,.,.,TRBJ1-2,TGTGCCAGCAGTTCAGCTTTTGGGCGGGGGGGCAATGGCTACACCTTC,CASSSAFGRGGNGYTF
TRBV7-2,TRBD2,.,TRBJ2-5,TGTGCCAGCAGCGATCCCCTTAGCGGGGGGGCCTGGGAGACCCAGTACTTC,CASSDPLSGGAWETQYF
TRBV11-2,.,.,TRBJ1-1,TGTGCCAGCAGCTCTCAGGGGACCAATGAAGCTTTCTTT,CASSSQGTNEAFF
TRBV18,.,.,TRBJ2-3,TGTGCCAGCTCCGGGGGCCCAGATACGCAGTATTTT,CASSGGPDTQYF
TRBV7-9,.,.,TRBJ2-3,TGTGCCAGCAGCTTAGTCGCAGATACGCAGTATTTT,CASSLVADTQYF
TRBV9,.,.,TRBJ1-2,TGTGCCAGCAGCGTAGCTCCAGGGGATTACTATGGCTACACCTTC,CASSVAPGDYYGYTF
TRBV6-6,.,.,TRBJ2-3,TGTGCCAGCAGTTGGGGTGGAGGCACAGATACGCAGTATTTT,CASSWGGGTDTQYF
TRBV6-4,.,.,TRBJ1-1,TGTGCCAGCAGTGACTATCCGATGAACACTGAAGCTTTCTTT,CASSDYPMNTEAFF
TRBV28,.,.,TRBJ1-1,TGTGCCTTACGCCCCGGCACTCCTAACACTGAAGCTTTCTTT,CALRPGTPNTEAFF
TRBV15,.,once,TRBJ1-1,TGTGCCACCAGCAGAGATAATGCTGAAGCTTTCTTT,CATSRDNAEAFF
TRBV9,.,.,TRBJ1-2,TGTGCCAGCAGCGCTATGCCGGATCGTGCTAACTATGGCTACACCTTC,CASSAMPDRANYGYTF
TRBV6-5,.,.,TRBJ1-2,TGTGCCAGCAGTTACTCGGGACAAATTTATGGCTACACCTTC,CASSYSGQIYGYTF
TRBV3-1/TRBV3-2,.,.,TRBJ2-3,TGTGCCAGCAGCCAAGAGATGACCGTTGAGGACAGCAAGAACACAGATACGCAGTATTTT,CASSQEMTVEDSKNTDTQYF
TRBV19,.,.,TRBJ1-4,TGTGCCAGTAGTATGGCAGAATTTGAAAAACTGTTTTTT,CASSMAEFEKLFF
TRBV7-8,.,.,TRBJ1-1,TGTGCCAGCAGCTTAAGGTTGACGGGCACTGAAGCTTTCTTT,CASSLRLTGTEAFF
TRBV18,TRBD1,.,TRBJ1-1,TGTGCCAGCTCACCTGAGACAGGGTTGGTCACTGAAGCTTTCTTT,CASSPETGLVTEAFF
TRBV7-9,TRBD1,.,TRBJ1-2,TGTGCCAGCAGCCTTGGGACAGCTGGCTACACCTTC,CASSLGTAGYTF
TRBV18,.,.,TRBJ2-7,TGTGCCAGCTCACCATCGGACCTCGAGCAGTACTTC,CASSPSDLEQYF
TRBV7-8,TRBD1,.,TRBJ1-1,TGTGCCAGCAGCTTCGACAGGGCGGGGAGGACTGAAGCTTTCTTT,CASSFDRAGRTEAFF
TRBV6-5,.,.,TRBJ2-1,TGTGCCAGCAGTTACTCCTCACCGGCTGAGCAGTTCTTC,CASSYSSPAEQFF